These 11 T cell receptor beta chains were all obtained from the same sample, sequenced in a study of T-cell reconstitution after alpha-beta-depleted transplantation in children. For TCRbeta, the library was prepared with unique molecular identifiers. TCRdb independently ran MiXCR on the PCR reads; one entry per CDR3 protein. The sample consists of around 700,000 distinct CDR3 sequences, around 12% of them appearing once. The sequencing here drew on PBMCs, taken before TCRalphabeta/CD19-depleted stem cell transplant. The receptor set was obtained from a girl between 2 and 10 years old with congenital amegakaryocytic thrombocytopenia, due to receive a stem cell transplant.

With respect to this clonotype: This may be a read error, as it is one base from a much larger clone. The chain combines TRBV29-1 with TRBJ1-4; D perhaps matches TRBD1 (5 bases). Germline assignment: CDR1 SQVTM and CDR2 ANQGSEA. The CDR3 length is 13 residues. DNA for the CDR3: TGCAGCATTGAAACAATGCGGGGGGAAAAACTGTTTTTT. Residues: CSIETMRGEKLFF.

In this sample, this clonotype turned up a few times. J is TRBJ2-3 and V is TRBV5-1; TRBD1 agrees at 7 bases. The trim removed 0 bases at V and 2 bases at J, leaving 6 bases unmatched. The germline V gene has CDR1 SGHRS and CDR2 YFSETQ. The CDR3 totals 16 residues. CDR3 DNA: TGCGCCAGCAGCTTGGCAGGGGGACGGCCCACAGATACGCAGTATTTT. It encodes CASSLAGGRPTDTQYF. The whole variable domain, remainder taken from reference TRBV5-1 and TRBJ2-3, is KAGVTQTPRYLIKTRGQQVTLSCSPISGHRSVSWYQQTPGQGLQFLFEYFSETQRNKGNFPGRFSGRQFSNSRSEMNVSTLELGDSALYLCASSLAGGRPTDTQYFGPGTRLTVL.

V is TRBV6-8 and J is TRBJ1-6; 10 nucleotides line up with TRBD1. V trimming: 7 bases; J trimming: 8 bases; junction bases outside the gene matches: 8. The CDR3 is 15 residues long. Germline values: CDR1 MNHGY, CDR2 SAAAGT. The CDR3 DNA reads TGTGCCAGCACGGCGGACAGGGGGTTCTATTCACCCCTCCACTTT. Translating gives CASTADRGFYSPLHF.

The rearrangement uses TRBV5-5 and TRBJ2-2; D is uncertain. Trimming removed 0 bases at V and 0 bases at J, with 12 bases between. Germline loops: CDR1 SGHKS, CDR2 YYEKEE (reference sequence). The CDR3 consists of 17 residues. DNA for the CDR3: TGTGCCAGCAGCTTGGCAGGCAGTCCCGCGAACACCGGGGAGCTGTTTTTT. Encoded protein: CASSLAGSPANTGELFF.

This clonotype has a handful of counts. This sequence joins TRBV20-1 and TRBJ2-2, with 7 nucleotides matching TRBD1. J gave up 5 bases and V 7 bases, and 7 bases lay outside the gene matches. The CDR3 is 13 amino acids. The germline CDR1 and CDR2 sequences are DFQATT and SNEGSKA (reference sequence). In DNA, the CDR3 is TGCAGTGGATCAAGACAGGGAACCGGGGAGCTGTTTTTT. Protein sequence: CSGSRQGTGELFF.

The V and J genes are TRBV4-1 and TRBJ2-7, with D possibly called TRBD1 or TRBD2 (5 bases each). V shed 4 bases and J shed 0 bases, with 13 bases lying between them. Germline V CDR1 and CDR2: MGHRA, YSYEKL. The CDR3 runs to 15 residues. CDR3 residues: CASSRDLSYSYEQYF. The CDR3 DNA reads TGCGCCAGCAGCCGGGACCTTTCATACTCCTACGAGCAGTACTTC.

The J gene is TRBJ2-1, the V gene TRBV20-1, with D perhaps TRBD2 (6 bases). The germline V and J ends were trimmed by 2 bases and 3 bases, with 14 bases remaining between them. This CDR3 has 15 amino acids. Germline CDR1 is DFQATT and CDR2 is SNEGSKA (reference sequence). This CDR3 is CSARTLAQSYNEQFF. Here the CDR3 DNA reads TGCAGTGCTAGAACGCTAGCGCAAAGCTACAATGAGCAGTTCTTC.

The sample holds a few counts of this clonotype. V usage is TRBV15 and J usage is TRBJ2-7; no clear D gene. The CDR3 is 15 residues long. Germline CDR1 and CDR2: LNHNV and YYDKDF (reference sequence). With 1 base removed from V and 0 bases from J, the gap between germline ends came to 10 bases. The CDR3 reads CATSRVADLSYEQYF. In DNA, the CDR3 is TGTGCCACCAGCAGAGTCGCGGACCTCTCCTACGAGCAGTACTTC.

This clonotype was seen ten or more times. V and J are TRBV12-3 or TRBV12-4 and TRBJ2-3; D is perhaps TRBD1 (6 bases). CDR3 length: 12 amino acids. Trimming left V 6 bases short and J 4 bases short, with 8 bases between. CDR3 nucleotide sequence: TGTGCCAGCAGAACAGGGTCAGATACGCAGTATTTT. It codes for CASRTGSDTQYF.

This clonotype showed up many times. This chain connects TRBV28 to TRBJ2-3, with 14 bases lining up with TRBD2. The V gene's germline CDR1 is MDHEN and CDR2 SYDVKM. The V gene end was trimmed by 4 bases and the J gene end by 1 base; junction bases not matched to a gene: 13. The CDR3 runs to 20 residues. The CDR3 is CASSYAHGLAGGMGTDTQYF. In DNA, the CDR3 is TGTGCCAGCAGTTACGCCCACGGACTAGCGGGAGGCATGGGCACAGATACGCAGTATTTT.

This clonotype was picked up many times. The V gene is TRBV20-1, the J gene TRBJ2-1; a possible D gene is TRBD2 (6 bases). The V and J ends lost 3 bases and 3 bases respectively, with 12 bases between them. Germline V gives CDR1 DFQATT, CDR2 SNEGSKA (reference sequence). This CDR3 is built from 14 residues. This chain's CDR3 is CSASTGLFYNEQFF. The CDR3 bases are TGCAGTGCTAGTACGGGACTTTTCTACAATGAGCAGTTCTTC.